These T cell receptor beta chains were read from a single sample in a study of shared clonotypes between healthy human individuals. Generated by immunoSEQ multiplex PCR, the TCRdb table keeps only in-frame clones and is missing some. The table has fewer than 600,000 clones, 70% to 80% seen once. The sequencing sample was made of PBMCs. The origin of the receptors is a woman aged 40 to 50 in good health. Some clones in this sample may be carry-over from other donors' samples. Both conserved end residues are part of each CDR3.

v_call: TRBV9
j_call: TRBJ2-2
cdr3_aa: CASSVGLPGTGELFF

v_call: TRBV7-9
j_call: TRBJ2-7
cdr3_aa: CATPPPGLAGGPGYEQYF

v_call: TRBV7-7
j_call: TRBJ2-7
cdr3_aa: CASSSHFTSYEQYF

v_call: TRBV5-1
j_call: TRBJ1-1
cdr3_aa: CASSSLDRSPNTEAFF

v_call: TRBV7-2
j_call: TRBJ2-7
cdr3_aa: CASSPGQGRSYEQYF

v_call: TRBV11-2
j_call: TRBJ1-2
cdr3_aa: CASSPRAGENYGYTF

v_call: TRBV10-2
j_call: .
cdr3_aa: CASSAGTGSYEQYF

v_call: TRBV5-1
j_call: TRBJ1-1
cdr3_aa: CASSLDGQGNTEAFF

v_call: TRBV7-6
j_call: TRBJ2-6
cdr3_aa: CASSLAPPSGANVLTF

v_call: TRBV6-6
j_call: TRBJ2-3
cdr3_aa: CASSLARGTDTQYF

v_call: TRBV28
j_call: TRBJ2-7
cdr3_aa: CASSLSSGPTYEQYF

v_call: TRBV30
j_call: TRBJ2-2
cdr3_aa: CAWREQGGTGELFF

v_call: TRBV7-9
j_call: TRBJ1-4
cdr3_aa: CASSLGQGAREKLFF

v_call: TRBV19
j_call: TRBJ1-5
cdr3_aa: CASRQGRGSNQPQHF

v_call: TRBV19
j_call: TRBJ2-7
cdr3_aa: CASSFTGDLYEQYF

v_call: TRBV18
j_call: TRBJ2-5
cdr3_aa: CASSPVGQGAGMQTQYF

v_call: TRBV11-2
j_call: TRBJ2-5
cdr3_aa: CASSLTTGRVGETQYF

v_call: TRBV11-2
j_call: TRBJ1-3
cdr3_aa: CASRHSSGNTIYF

v_call: TRBV7-3
j_call: TRBJ2-2
cdr3_aa: CASSLTGGASTGELFF

v_call: TRBV7-6
j_call: TRBJ2-2
cdr3_aa: CASSSARNTGELFF

v_call: TRBV9
j_call: TRBJ2-2
cdr3_aa: CASSVGRGFTGELFF

v_call: TRBV20-1
j_call: TRBJ2-3
cdr3_aa: CSAKRDTQYF

v_call: TRBV5-1
j_call: TRBJ2-3
cdr3_aa: CASSLRLAGVLDTQYF

v_call: TRBV2
j_call: TRBJ1-1
cdr3_aa: CASNPTENTEAFF

v_call: TRBV7-8
j_call: TRBJ2-2
cdr3_aa: CASSFFQGPGELFF

v_call: TRBV5-6
j_call: TRBJ2-7
cdr3_aa: CASSLALHWASGSYEQYF

v_call: TRBV11-2
j_call: TRBJ1-1
cdr3_aa: CASSSYRGMNTEAFF

v_call: TRBV5-4
j_call: TRBJ1-1
cdr3_aa: CASRGDRGNTEAFF

v_call: TRBV19
j_call: TRBJ2-7
cdr3_aa: CASIGETYEQYF

v_call: TRBV28
j_call: TRBJ2-7
cdr3_aa: CASSTPLRPFDEQYF

v_call: TRBV5-1
j_call: TRBJ2-3
cdr3_aa: CASSPPPRASISTDTQYF

v_call: TRBV5-1
j_call: TRBJ2-5
cdr3_aa: CASSSGRFQETQYF

v_call: TRBV19
j_call: TRBJ2-5
cdr3_aa: CASSISGYGETQYF

v_call: TRBV7-9
j_call: TRBJ2-2
cdr3_aa: CASTTSGINTGELFF

v_call: TRBV28
j_call: TRBJ1-4
cdr3_aa: CASSPIGGALQEKLFF

v_call: TRBV6-5
j_call: TRBJ1-1
cdr3_aa: CASSQTSTEAFF

v_call: TRBV6-6
j_call: TRBJ1-6
cdr3_aa: CASGFEGVNSPLHF

v_call: TRBV7-9
j_call: TRBJ2-1
cdr3_aa: CASRPGGLAYNEQFF

v_call: TRBV2
j_call: TRBJ2-7
cdr3_aa: CASKRSRDRYEQYF

v_call: TRBV19
j_call: TRBJ2-3
cdr3_aa: CASSPGTLHTDTQYF

v_call: TRBV15
j_call: TRBJ1-4
cdr3_aa: CATSRDRGLELFF

v_call: TRBV4-3
j_call: TRBJ2-6
cdr3_aa: CASSQERGTGANVLTF

v_call: TRBV7-9
j_call: TRBJ2-7
cdr3_aa: CASSPTGQYEQYF

v_call: TRBV5-1
j_call: TRBJ1-1
cdr3_aa: CASRIGQLNTEAFF

v_call: TRBV7-3
j_call: TRBJ1-2
cdr3_aa: CASSSQVGDYGYTF

v_call: TRBV11-2
j_call: TRBJ2-1
cdr3_aa: CASTEGGSKNEQFF

v_call: TRBV7-9
j_call: TRBJ2-1
cdr3_aa: CASSFSAEQFF

v_call: TRBV7-7
j_call: TRBJ2-7
cdr3_aa: CASSLAGGPSYEQYF

v_call: TRBV5-6
j_call: TRBJ1-5
cdr3_aa: CASSLGRGRLQPQHF

v_call: TRBV15
j_call: TRBJ2-1
cdr3_aa: CATSGVRSSYNEQFF

v_call: TRBV18
j_call: TRBJ2-3
cdr3_aa: CASSVSSHTDTQYF

v_call: TRBV5-4
j_call: TRBJ2-5
cdr3_aa: CASSLRRQGGQETQYF

v_call: TRBV18
j_call: TRBJ2-5
cdr3_aa: CASSLGVGTGEKTQYF